A selection of T cell receptor beta chains follows, all from one sample in a study of OX40 agonist ivuxolimab in advanced cancers. Only in-frame clones appear in the TCRdb table, and some are missing; sequencing was by immunoSEQ multiplex PCR. The profile shows more than 65,000 clones, around 88% of them singletons. Here the sequenced sample was CD4+ or CD8+ T cells sorted from blood, taken in a trial of the OX40 agonist ivuxolimab. Receptors were obtained from an adult with an advanced solid tumor such as melanoma, head and neck, liver or kidney cancer. Each CDR3 is given with its conserved first and last residue. D genes are given only for firm matches. Size is stated for part of the rows, as once, few or many counts, or as a class when the clone is expanded.

j_call clone_size d_call v_call cdr3_nt cdr3_aa
TRBJ2-7 once TRBD1 TRBV27 TGTGCCAGCAGCCTAACAGGGGCCTCCGAGCAGTACTTC CASSLTGASEQYF
TRBJ1-1 once . TRBV6-6 TGTGCCAGCAGTTACTCCCGGACAGATAAAGCTTTCTTT CASSYSRTDKAFF
TRBJ1-2 . . TRBV5-8 TGTGCCAGCAGCGCAGGGAGAGGCTACACCTTC CASSAGRGYTF
TRBJ1-6 . TRBD1 TRBV25-1 TGTGCCAGCAGCTTCGGACAGGGAAACTCACCCCTCCACTTT CASSFGQGNSPLHF
TRBJ2-7 . TRBD2 TRBV6-5 TGTGCCAGCAGTTACTCCGTTAGCGGGGGGACCTACGAGCAGTACTTC CASSYSVSGGTYEQYF
TRBJ2-7 . . TRBV30 TGTGCCTGGAGGGGGGGGGCTTACGAGCAGTACTTC CAWRGGAYEQYF
TRBJ2-5 . . TRBV14 TGTGCCAGCAGCCCGGGGTTAAACAGAGCGGAGACCCAGTACTTC CASSPGLNRAETQYF
TRBJ1-5 . TRBD1 TRBV14 TGTGCCAGCATCTACCGGGACAGTGCCTATAGCAATCAGCCCCAGCATTTT CASIYRDSAYSNQPQHF
TRBJ2-5 . TRBD1 TRBV5-5 TGTGCCAGCAGCTTGGCCGGACAGGGTCTCCAAGAGACCCAGTACTTC CASSLAGQGLQETQYF
TRBJ2-1 . TRBD2 TRBV10-3 TGTGCCATCAGTGAGTTCAGCGGGGCATACAATGAGCAGTTCTTC CAISEFSGAYNEQFF
TRBJ1-2 . TRBD1 TRBV2 TGTGCCAGCATTACTGGACAGGGGAGCTATGGCTACACCTTC CASITGQGSYGYTF
TRBJ2-7 . TRBD2 TRBV20-1 TGCAGTGCTGGCGGGCGGGAGGAGCAGTACTTC CSAGGREEQYF
TRBJ2-6 . . TRBV2 TGTGCCAGCAGCCAACAAGGAATAAGCTCTGGGGCCAACGTCCTGACTTTC CASSQQGISSGANVLTF
TRBJ2-6 . . TRBV5-1 TGCGCCAGCAGCTCGATAGCCTTCTCTGGGGCCAACGTCCTGACTTTC CASSSIAFSGANVLTF
TRBJ2-1 . . TRBV7-2 TGTGCCAGCACCCCCGGTGTGTCGGTGATTTACAATGAGCAGTTCTTC CASTPGVSVIYNEQFF
TRBJ1-2 . . TRBV6-5 TGTGCCAGCAGAACCACTCAGGGGAGAGGGGGCTACACCTTC CASRTTQGRGGYTF
TRBJ2-3 . TRBD1 TRBV5-1 TGCGCCAGCCGACAGGGGGCCCTCACAGATACGCAGTATTTT CASRQGALTDTQYF